These T cell receptor beta chains were read from a single sample in a study of graft-versus-host responses after intestinal transplantation. Data came from immunoSEQ multiplex PCR; TCRdb stores just in-frame clones and leaves some out. The table lists about 15,000 clones, 33% of them singletons. The sequencing used alloreactive CD8+ T cells from a mixed lymphocyte reaction culture, collected before intestinal transplant. These receptors were obtained from a human patient who received an intestinal transplant. CDR3s include the opening cysteine and the closing phenylalanine or tryptophan.

j_gene,v_gene,CDR3aa
TRBJ1-2,TRBV7-9,CASSLGTGGVYGYTF
TRBJ2-5,TRBV4-3,CASSHGTGIGETQYF
TRBJ1-1,TRBV5-5,CASSLRGVTEAFF
TRBJ2-3,TRBV30,CAWTVSGGVADTQYF
TRBJ2-5,TRBV27,CASSHGTDLQETQYF
TRBJ2-5,TRBV9,CASSVATGTGVLETQYF
TRBJ1-4,TRBV4-3,CASSQGTGFSEKLFF
TRBJ1-1,TRBV5-1,CASSLGQPLEAFF
TRBJ2-7,TRBV5-1,CASSLADNSYEQYF
TRBJ2-1,TRBV15,CATSRAGLADNEQFF
TRBJ2-2,TRBV4-3,CASSQDRGTGELFF
TRBJ2-7,TRBV11-2,CASSAGTGVKQYF
TRBJ2-3,TRBV9,CASSVAGSTDTQYF
TRBJ2-7,TRBV7-9,CASSAPLDSSYEQYF
TRBJ2-7,TRBV27,CASSSATDPREQYF
TRBJ2-3,TRBV4-3,CASSQGTSLADTQYF
TRBJ2-5,TRBV5-8,CASTGGSLETQYF
TRBJ2-3,TRBV4-3,CASSQARSGGFTTDTQYF
TRBJ1-1,TRBV6-1,CASSEGGREAFF
TRBJ2-1,TRBV9,CASSVGDEQFF
TRBJ2-1,TRBV4-3,CASSQDRDPYNEQFF
TRBJ2-7,TRBV7-9,CASSLETGFPSYEQYF
TRBJ2-2,TRBV9,CASSVNLRGVNTGELFF
TRBJ1-1,TRBV19,CASNTGYEAFF
TRBJ2-3,TRBV4-3,CASSQGTIIGGTDTQYF
TRBJ1-1,TRBV4-2,CASSQDRGGTEAFF
TRBJ2-7,TRBV10-3,CAVFPTGSYEQYF
TRBJ1-2,TRBV6-5,CASSYLPGQIYGYTF
TRBJ2-2,TRBV19,CASSIAGGPGGELFF
TRBJ1-1,TRBV5-1,CASSIQVNTEAFF
TRBJ1-2,TRBV27,CASSLAQRGGFYGYTF
TRBJ2-1,TRBV27,CASSLLAADYNEQFF
TRBJ1-6,TRBV9,CASRDDRGPSPLHF
TRBJ2-5,TRBV5-1,CASSLWGSYQETQYF
TRBJ2-1,TRBV6-6,CASREPGQGAYNEQFF
TRBJ2-7,TRBV9,CASSGSSYEQYF
TRBJ2-3,TRBV27,CASSLYSLGVGKANTDTQYF
TRBJ1-4,TRBV27,CASSLGTGMDEKLFF
TRBJ2-7,TRBV29-1,CSVEDRDRAYEQYF
TRBJ2-1,TRBV4-1,CASSRVVAGGTFNEQFF
TRBJ2-7,TRBV29-1,CSAASGLSYEQYF
TRBJ2-1,TRBV7-9,CASSPNFLEQFF
TRBJ2-7,TRBV7-2,CASSPGGRGGVYEQYF
TRBJ2-7,TRBV21-1,CASSVGLASYEQYF
TRBJ1-2,TRBV19,CASSITAGGDYGYTF
TRBJ1-4,TRBV7-6,CASSFARTGGANEKLFF
TRBJ1-2,TRBV4-3,CASSQGTVWGYTF
TRBJ2-2,TRBV6-5,CASSYSGTGELFF
TRBJ2-1,TRBV27,CASSLWPPYEQFF
TRBJ1-1,TRBV27,CASSSTVVNTEAFF
TRBJ2-1,TRBV6-5,CASSVSGSYNEQFF
TRBJ2-2,TRBV11-3,CASSSRQDAGELFF
TRBJ1-2,TRBV4-3,CASSQDRGGSYGYTF
TRBJ1-2,TRBV10-2,CASRDRGDYGYTF
TRBJ2-5,TRBV12-5,CASLNRDNGQETQYF
TRBJ1-2,TRBV11-2,CASSTNYGYTF
TRBJ2-1,TRBV10-3,CAISESISGQGNNEQFF
TRBJ2-1,TRBV5-5,CASRWGQYNEQFF
TRBJ2-7,TRBV7-9,CASSLAGGTGLSEQYF